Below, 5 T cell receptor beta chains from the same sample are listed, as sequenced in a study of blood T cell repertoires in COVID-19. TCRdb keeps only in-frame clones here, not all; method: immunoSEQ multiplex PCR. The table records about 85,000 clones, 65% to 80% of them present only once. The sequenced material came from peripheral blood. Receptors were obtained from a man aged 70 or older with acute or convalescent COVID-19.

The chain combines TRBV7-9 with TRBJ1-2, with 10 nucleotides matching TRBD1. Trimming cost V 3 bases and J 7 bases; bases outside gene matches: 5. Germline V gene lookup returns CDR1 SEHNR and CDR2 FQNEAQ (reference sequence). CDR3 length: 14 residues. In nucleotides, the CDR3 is TGTGCCAGCAGCTTTTCCGGGACAGGGGCTGGCTACACCTTC. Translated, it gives CASSFSGTGAGYTF.

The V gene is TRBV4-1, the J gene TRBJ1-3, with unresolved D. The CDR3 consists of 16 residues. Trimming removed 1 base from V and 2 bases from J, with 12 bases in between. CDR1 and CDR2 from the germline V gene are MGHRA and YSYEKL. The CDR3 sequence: CASSQGNVGPGNTIYF. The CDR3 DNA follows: TGCGCCAGCAGCCAAGGAAATGTGGGCCCTGGAAACACCATATATTTT.

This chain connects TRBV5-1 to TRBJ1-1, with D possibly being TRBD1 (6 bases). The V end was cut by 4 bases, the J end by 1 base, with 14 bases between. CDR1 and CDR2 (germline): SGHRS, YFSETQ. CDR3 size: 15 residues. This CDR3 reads CASSPRTEKNTEAFF. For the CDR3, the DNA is TGCGCCAGCAGCCCCCGGACAGAAAAGAACACTGAAGCTTTCTTT.

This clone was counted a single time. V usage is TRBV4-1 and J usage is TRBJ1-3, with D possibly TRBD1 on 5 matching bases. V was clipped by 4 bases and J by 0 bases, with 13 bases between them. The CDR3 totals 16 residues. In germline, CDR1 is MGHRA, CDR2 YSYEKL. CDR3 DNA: TGCGCCAGCAGCCCCTGGGGCCGCTCCTCTGGAAACACCATATATTTT. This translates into CASSPWGRSSGNTIYF.

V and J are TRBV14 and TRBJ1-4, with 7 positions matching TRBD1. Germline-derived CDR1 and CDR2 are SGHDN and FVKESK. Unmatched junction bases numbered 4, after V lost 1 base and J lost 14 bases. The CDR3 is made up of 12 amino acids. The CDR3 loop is CASSQVPGQLFF. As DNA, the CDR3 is TGTGCCAGCAGCCAAGTTCCGGGACAGCTGTTTTTT.